Below are 9 T cell receptor beta chains sequenced from a single sample in a study of monozygotic twins with inflammatory bowel disease. TCRdb reprocessed the 5' RACE reads, keeping one entry per CDR3 protein, no DNA. The sample totals some 200,000 distinct CDR3 sequences. The sequenced material came from blood. The receptors come from a human donor with ulcerative colitis or Crohn's disease, or a healthy co-twin of an affected twin (not recorded which).

The rearrangement uses TRBV2 and TRBJ2-7. From germline, CDR1 is SNHLY and CDR2 FYNNEI. The CDR3 is 16 residues long. CDR3 loop: CASSVLVSGENYEQYF. The full variable domain, rest sourced from reference TRBV2 and TRBJ2-7, is EPEVTQTPSHQVTQMGQEVILRCVPISNHLYFYWYRQILGQKVEFLVSFYNNEISEKSEIFDDQFSVERPDGSNFTLKIRSTKLEDSAMYFCASSVLVSGENYEQYFGPGTRLTVT.

The chain has TRBV20-1 and TRBJ2-7; there is no DNA to check the TCRdb D call of TRBD2. This CDR3 comprises 15 residues. The germline gives CDR1 DFQATT, CDR2 SNEGSKA (reference sequence). This CDR3 reads CSARANSGRNYEQYF.

The rearrangement links TRBV28 to TRBJ1-3; TCRdb's D gene call, TRBD1, goes unchecked for lack of DNA. The CDR3 contains 19 residues. CDR1 MDHEN and CDR2 SYDVKM come from the germline V gene. The CDR3 region is CASSFPAGAITLSGNTIYF. The full variable domain, rest sourced from reference TRBV28 and TRBJ1-3, is DVKVTQSSRYLVKRTGEKVFLECVQDMDHENMFWYRQDPGLGLRLIYFSYDVKMKEKGDIPEGYSVSREKKERFSLILESASTNQTSMYLCASSFPAGAITLSGNTIYFGEGSWLTVV.

The V call is TRBV19, the J call TRBJ1-5; lacking DNA, the TRBD1 call made by TCRdb goes unchecked. The CDR3 extends over 12 amino acids. CDR1 LNHDA and CDR2 SQIVND come from the germline V gene (reference sequence). The CDR3 loop is CVSGDLGQPQHF. The full variable domain, completed using reference TRBV19 and TRBJ1-5, is DGGITQSPKYLFRKEGQNVTLSCEQNLNHDAMYWYRQDPGQGLRLIYYSQIVNDFQKGDIAEGYSVSREKKESFPLTVTSAQKNPTAFYLCVSGDLGQPQHFGDGTRLSIL.

This chain connects TRBV10-3 to TRBJ1-1. Per the germline V gene, CDR1 is ENHRY and CDR2 is SYGVKD. The CDR3 has 13 amino acids. The CDR3 sequence is CATKGASGTEAFF.

The chain recombines TRBV7-2 with TRBJ2-2. The CDR3 length is 16 residues. The germline gives CDR1 SGHTA, CDR2 FQGNSA. CDR3 sequence: CASSLGGGLGSGELFF.

The genes are TRBV7-9 and TRBJ1-5; TCRdb outputs TRBD1, but without DNA this stays unchecked. The CDR3 is 16 amino acids. Germline V CDR1 and CDR2: SEHNR, FQNEAQ (reference sequence). The CDR3 spells CASSLSTGSGNQPQHF.

The J gene is TRBJ2-2, the V gene TRBV12-3 or TRBV12-4; TCRdb proposes TRBD1, but this gene call is untestable without DNA. CDR3 length equals 18 residues. CDR3 loop: CASRYSGTPLPNTGELFF.

The chain has TRBV20-1 and TRBJ1-2. The CDR3 covers 13 residues. Germline V lookup: CDR1 DFQATT, CDR2 SNEGSKA (reference sequence). CDR3 in amino acids: CSASSPENYGYTF.